These 28 T cell receptor beta chains originate from one sample sequenced in a study of blood T cell repertoires in COVID-19. Here immunoSEQ multiplex PCR was the method, and the copy in TCRdb shows in-frame clones only, minus some. The data show some 370,000 clones, more than 80% seen once. The specimen sequenced was peripheral blood. All receptors come from a man between 40 and 49 years old with acute or convalescent COVID-19.

This chain links TRBV5-4 with TRBJ1-2; the match to TRBD1 covers 8 bases. In germline, CDR1 is SGHNT, CDR2 YYREEE (reference sequence). Germline trimming cut 3 bases from V and 4 bases from J; bases unmatched to any gene: 8. The CDR3 loop spans 15 amino acids. The CDR3 DNA is TGTGCCAGCAGCTCCGGGACAGGCTGGGGCTATGGCTACACCTTC. Protein product: CASSSGTGWGYGYTF.

This clone was observed a few times. This chain links TRBV19 with TRBJ2-5, with 9 bases identical to TRBD1. CDR3 length: 16 amino acids. J was trimmed by 5 bases and V by 1 base; bases with no gene match: 8. Germline values: CDR1 LNHDA, CDR2 SQIVND (reference sequence). CDR3 sequence: CASSIGSGTGKETQYF. CDR3 DNA sequence: TGTGCCAGTAGTATAGGCTCCGGGACAGGGAAGGAGACCCAGTACTTC. The complete variable domain, with remaining parts taken from reference TRBV19 and TRBJ2-5, reads DGGITQSPKYLFRKEGQNVTLSCEQNLNHDAMYWYRQDPGQGLRLIYYSQIVNDFQKGDIAEGYSVSREKKESFPLTVTSAQKNPTAFYLCASSIGSGTGKETQYFGPGTRLLVL.

CDR3 residues: CASSQRTGSTNTGELFF. The CDR3 nucleotides are TGCGCCAGCAGCCAGAGGACAGGGAGCACGAACACCGGGGAGCTGTTTTTT. This chain joins TRBV4-1 and TRBJ2-2; the match to TRBD1 covers 8 bases. CDR3 length: 17 amino acids. With 3 bases clipped from V and 0 bases from J, the junction kept 6 bases outside the gene matches. Germline CDR1 reads MGHRA; CDR2 reads YSYEKL.

The rearrangement links TRBV7-9 to TRBJ2-1, with TRBD2 identical over 7 bases. The germline gives CDR1 SEHNR, CDR2 FQNEAQ (reference sequence). The CDR3 length is 16 residues. With 2 bases clipped from V and 7 bases from J, the junction kept 11 bases outside the gene matches. The CDR3 reads CASSLSAGAIANEQFF. DNA of the CDR3: TGTGCCAGCAGCTTAAGTGCGGGAGCGATCGCAAATGAGCAGTTCTTC.

V usage is TRBV9 and J usage is TRBJ1-5; D perhaps matches TRBD1 (5 bases). The V end was cut by 0 bases, the J end by 0 bases, with 13 bases between. From germline, CDR1 is SGDLS and CDR2 YYNGEE. The CDR3 is 17 amino acids. The CDR3 DNA is TGTGCCAGCAGCGTAGGGGGGGATGTATATAGCAATCAGCCCCAGCATTTT. It yields the protein CASSVGGDVYSNQPQHF.

The rearrangement joins TRBV4-1 to TRBJ1-5; D is perhaps TRBD1 (5 bases). Per the germline V gene, CDR1 is MGHRA and CDR2 is YSYEKL. The CDR3 is 14 amino acids. V lost 6 bases and J 6 bases, leaving 15 bases between the germline ends. The CDR3 nucleotides are TGCGCCAGCAGTGCTTCGGGGGGGGTTCAGCCCCAGCATTTT. Encoded protein: CASSASGGVQPQHF.

The chain is built from TRBV28 and TRBJ1-3; weak D call: TRBD1 (5 bases). There are 15 residues in the CDR3. Trimming left V 6 bases short and J 6 bases short, with 18 bases between. The germline gives CDR1 MDHEN, CDR2 SYDVKM. CDR3: CASRGGGGPENTIYF. The DNA of the CDR3 is TGTGCCAGCAGGGGGGGTGGAGGGCCCGAAAACACCATATATTTT.

As to this clone: Other DNA variants within this sample encode the same CDR3. V gene TRBV4-2 combines with J gene TRBJ2-5; TRBD2 matches 9 bases. The CDR3 runs to 15 residues. CDR1 and CDR2 from the germline V gene are LGHNA and YNFKEQ. V trimming: 1 base; J trimming: 4 bases; junction bases outside the gene matches: 4. CDR3 bases: TGTGCCAGCAGCCAAGCGCGGGGGGGAGGAGAGACCCAGTACTTC. The encoded protein is CASSQARGGGETQYF.

This clone was detected a few times. J is TRBJ1-1 and V is TRBV28; 8 nucleotides line up with TRBD1. The CDR3 extends over 15 amino acids. V lost 6 bases, J lost 0 bases, and 6 bases stayed unmatched. Germline V gene data show CDR1 as MDHEN and CDR2 as SYDVKM. CDR3 DNA: TGTGCCAGCAGGACAGGGGTTAGTTTGAACACTGAAGCTTTCTTT. The encoded protein is CASRTGVSLNTEAFF.

This chain joins TRBV19 and TRBJ2-1; D is possibly TRBD2 (6 bases). CDR1 is LNHDA, CDR2 SQIVND, per germline (reference sequence). CDR3 length: 14 residues. Trimming took 7 bases from V and 1 from J, leaving 11 bases between them. The CDR3 spells CASTAGLSYNEQFF. Here the CDR3 DNA reads TGTGCCAGTACCGCGGGATTATCCTACAATGAGCAGTTCTTC.

The rearrangement joins TRBV28 to TRBJ2-7; D not resolved. This CDR3 region has 14 residues. Trimming shortened V by 10 bases and J by 0 bases, and 16 bases separated the two germline ends. Germline CDR1 is MDHEN and CDR2 is SYDVKM. The CDR3 DNA reads TGTGCCACCGCCTCAACACCTAGCTCCTACGAGCAGTACTTC. This encodes CATASTPSSYEQYF.

The chain is built from TRBV6-5 and TRBJ2-5; 11 positions match TRBD2. With V trimmed by 2 bases and J by 5 bases, 7 bases remained unmatched. The CDR3 is made up of 16 amino acids. The germline gives CDR1 MNHEY, CDR2 SVGAGI. The CDR3 loop is CASSYSSGRARETQYF. DNA for the CDR3: TGTGCCAGCAGTTACAGTAGCGGGAGGGCGCGGGAGACCCAGTACTTC.

The chain employs TRBV19 and TRBJ1-3; TRBD1 aligns across 8 bases. The ends lost 8 bases at V and 4 bases at J; junction bases unmatched: 10. The CDR3 covers 15 residues. Germline V lookup: CDR1 LNHDA, CDR2 SQIVND (reference sequence). CDR3 coding DNA: TGTGCCAGTCGACCGGACAGGGTTGCGGGAAACACCATATATTTT. This sequence encodes CASRPDRVAGNTIYF.

The chain combines TRBV7-9 with TRBJ1-5; weak D call: TRBD1 (5 bases). This CDR3 is built from 17 residues. The germline gives CDR1 SEHNR, CDR2 FQNEAQ (reference sequence). The V end was cut by 0 bases, the J end by 4 bases, with 16 bases between. The DNA for the CDR3 is TGTGCCAGCAGCTTAGCGGATGTAGGGGTCTGGAATCAGCCCCAGCATTTT. This encodes CASSLADVGVWNQPQHF.

The chain recombines TRBV3-1 (or the pseudogene TRBV3-2) with TRBJ2-7; D possibly corresponds to TRBD1 (6 bases). CDR3 length: 15 amino acids. V was pared by 4 bases and J by 0 bases, with 13 bases between. The germline CDR1 and CDR2 sequences are LGHDT and YNNKEL (reference sequence). In DNA form, the CDR3 reads TGTGCCAGCAGCCCCCGAGAGGGGGTCTCCTACGAGCAGTACTTC. Translating it yields CASSPREGVSYEQYF.

This clone was found a few times. The chain uses TRBV12-3 or TRBV12-4 and TRBJ2-7; D possibly corresponds to TRBD1 (5 bases). V lost 7 bases and J 4 bases, leaving 14 bases between the germline ends. The CDR3 contains 13 residues. The CDR3 DNA reads as TGTGCCAGCACCACGAATAGGGGTTACGAGCAGTACTTC. It yields the protein CASTTNRGYEQYF.

This chain connects TRBV10-3 to TRBJ2-3; D not resolved. The CDR3 consists of 13 residues. The germline CDR1 and CDR2 sequences are ENHRY and SYGVKD. Trimming took off 11 bases at V and 1 base at J, with 13 bases between the two ends. The CDR3 nucleotides are TGTGCCGCTAGTCTCGGCGGCACAGATACGCAGTATTTT. It encodes CAASLGGTDTQYF.

The chain carries TRBV5-1 and TRBJ1-1, with D unclear. Germline CDR1 and CDR2: SGHRS and YFSETQ. Trimming stripped 0 bases from V and 1 base from J, with 7 bases between. This CDR3 is 14 amino acids long. The CDR3 is CASSLGRGNTEAFF. Written as DNA, the CDR3 is TGCGCCAGCAGCTTGGGGCGGGGGAACACTGAAGCTTTCTTT.

This chain uses TRBV25-1 with TRBJ1-1; tentative D call: TRBD1 (6 bases). The germline V gene encodes CDR1 MGHDK and CDR2 SYGVNS. The V end lost 4 bases, the J end lost 8 bases, and 11 bases lay between the germline ends. The CDR3 has 12 amino acids. CDR3 region: CASSGDTREAFF. Written as DNA, the CDR3 is TGTGCCAGCAGTGGGGACACACGGGAAGCTTTCTTT. The full variable domain, in which reference TRBV25-1 and TRBJ1-1 provide the parts outside the CDR3, is EADIYQTPRYLVIGTGKKITLECSQTMGHDKMYWYQQDPGMELHLIHYSYGVNSTEKGDLSSESTVSRIRTEHFPLTLESARPSHTSQYLCASSGDTREAFFGQGTRLTVV.

This clone was recorded only once. This sequence joins TRBV30 and TRBJ1-5; tentatively, D is TRBD1 (6 bases). This CDR3 has 13 amino acids. The germline V and J ends were trimmed by 6 bases and 0 bases, with 9 bases remaining between them. Germline-derived CDR1 and CDR2 are GTSNPN and SVGIG (reference sequence). CDR3 bases: TGTGCCTGCGCAGGGGATAGCAATCAGCCCCAGCATTTT. Amino acids: CACAGDSNQPQHF.

The chain links TRBV25-1 to TRBJ2-5; D not resolved. CDR3 length: 15 residues. Per the germline V gene, CDR1 is MGHDK and CDR2 is SYGVNS. With 3 bases removed from V and 0 bases from J, the gap between germline ends came to 11 bases. CDR3 nucleotide sequence: TGTGCCAGCAGTGAGTCCGGTACTTACCAAGAGACCCAGTACTTC. This encodes CASSESGTYQETQYF.

The chain employs TRBV5-6 and TRBJ2-1; TRBD2 matches 7 bases. This CDR3 contains 16 residues. V lost 4 bases to trimming and J lost 4 bases; unmatched junction nucleotides: 11. Germline CDR1 reads SGHDT; CDR2 reads YYEEEE. CDR3 nucleotides: TGTGCCAGCAGCCGAGCAACGGGACTACGTTACAATGAGCAGTTCTTC. This sequence encodes CASSRATGLRYNEQFF. Full variable domain (missing parts from reference TRBV5-6 and TRBJ2-1): DAGVTQSPTHLIKTRGQQVTLRCSPKSGHDTVSWYQQALGQGPQFIFQYYEEEERQRGNFPDRFSGHQFPNYSSELNVNALLLGDSALYLCASSRATGLRYNEQFFGPGTRLTVL.

The rearrangement joins TRBV19 to TRBJ1-1; D is perhaps TRBD1 (5 bases). CDR3 length: 12 residues. The germline CDR1 and CDR2 sequences are LNHDA and SQIVND (reference sequence). Trimming left V 5 bases short and J 7 bases short, with 11 bases between. The CDR3 spells CASSPAGGEAFF. The CDR3 DNA follows: TGTGCCAGTAGTCCCGCGGGGGGTGAAGCTTTCTTT.

This chain joins TRBV18 and TRBJ2-5; the match to TRBD2 covers 13 bases. Looked up from germline, CDR1 is KGHSH and CDR2 is LQKENI. V lost 4 bases to trimming and J lost 3 bases; unmatched junction nucleotides: 5. This CDR3 has 16 residues. CDR3 protein: CASSLGTSGTKETQYF. CDR3 sequence (DNA): TGTGCCAGCTCACTCGGGACTAGCGGGACGAAAGAGACCCAGTACTTC.

The rearrangement uses TRBV6-5 and TRBJ1-2, with D possibly TRBD1 on 6 matching bases. The CDR3 has 10 amino acids. Germline CDR1 and CDR2: MNHEY and SVGAGI. V was shortened by 6 bases and J by 12 bases, with 11 bases between the two germline ends. The CDR3 loop reads CASRDRDNTF. As DNA, the CDR3 is TGTGCCAGCAGGGACCGGGACAACACCTTC.

This chain links TRBV2 with TRBJ2-7; weak D call: TRBD2 (5 bases). CDR3 length: 12 amino acids. Germline-derived CDR1 and CDR2 are SNHLY and FYNNEI. The V and J ends lost 7 bases and 2 bases respectively, with 9 bases between them. In nucleotides, the CDR3 is TGTGCCAGCAACGGGGTCCCCTACGAGCAGTACTTC. This encodes CASNGVPYEQYF.

This rearrangement joins TRBV4-1 to TRBJ1-2; perhaps TRBD1 as D (6 bases). This CDR3 region has 16 residues. The germline gives CDR1 MGHRA, CDR2 YSYEKL. The V end lost 0 bases, the J end lost 4 bases, and 15 bases lay between the germline ends. This CDR3 is CASSQDLLGGGYGYTF. Here the CDR3 DNA reads TGCGCCAGCAGCCAAGATCTACTAGGGGGTGGCTATGGCTACACCTTC.

The gene calls are TRBV5-1 and TRBJ2-2; TRBD1 agrees at 8 bases. The CDR3 loop spans 14 amino acids. V dropped 0 bases and J dropped 10; count of bases not matched to a gene: 5. Looked up from germline, CDR1 is SGHRS and CDR2 is YFSETQ. The CDR3 DNA sequence: TGCGCCAGCAGCTTGGGACAGGGGCCTTTGGAGCTGTTTTTT. It translates to CASSLGQGPLELFF.